These 18 T cell receptor beta chains came from one sample sequenced in a study of blood T cell repertoires in COVID-19. The table came from immunoSEQ multiplex PCR; TCRdb's copy has only in-frame clones and leaves some out. The table includes a few hundred thousand clones, approximately 75% detected once. The sequencing sample was made of PBMCs or T cells enriched from blood (not recorded which). These receptors originate from a middle-aged man who had recovered from COVID-19.

V and J are TRBV12-3 or TRBV12-4 and TRBJ1-2, with 7 bases that match TRBD1. There are 13 residues in the CDR3. Losses at the gene ends were 5 bases for V and 2 bases for J; bases not matched to a gene: 2. CDR3 protein: CASSLQGNYGYTF. CDR3 coding DNA: TGTGCCAGCAGTCTACAGGGGAACTATGGCTACACCTTC.

The table lists this clone with a few counts. The chain uses TRBV30 and TRBJ1-1; no clear D gene. CDR1 and CDR2 (germline): GTSNPN, SVGIG (reference sequence). This CDR3 comprises 13 residues. V was shortened by 0 bases and J by 3 bases, with 8 bases between the two germline ends. Written as DNA, the CDR3 is TGTGCCTGGAGTGTCAGCGGGGACACTGAAGCTTTCTTT. This encodes CAWSVSGDTEAFF.

The CDR3 loop reads CSFRQSSYEQYF. The DNA for the CDR3 is TGCAGCTTTCGACAGAGCTCCTACGAGCAGTACTTC. The chain links TRBV29-1 to TRBJ2-7; possible D gene TRBD1, 5 bases. The CDR3 is 12 amino acids. The ends were cut back, 8 bases at V and 0 bases at J, with 11 bases in the middle. CDR1 is SQVTM, CDR2 ANQGSEA, per germline.

The CDR3: CASNLFGTSAGELFF. CDR3 coding DNA: TGTGCCAGCAATTTATTCGGGACTAGTGCCGGGGAGCTGTTTTTT. The chain combines TRBV3-1 (or the pseudogene TRBV3-2) with TRBJ2-2, with 8 bases that match TRBD2. After removal of 7 bases from V and 6 bases from J, the junction contained 10 bases not matched to a gene. There are 15 residues in the CDR3. Germline V gene lookup returns CDR1 LGHDT and CDR2 YNNKEL (reference sequence).

The CDR3 sequence is CATSRGVANYGYTF. DNA of the CDR3: TGTGCCACCAGCAGAGGGGTAGCGAACTATGGCTACACCTTC. V usage is TRBV15 and J usage is TRBJ1-2; D unresolved. This CDR3 has 14 residues. V was pared by 1 base and J by 2 bases, with 8 bases between. Germline CDR1 and CDR2: LNHNV and YYDKDF (reference sequence).

The gene calls are TRBV7-9 and TRBJ1-6, with D possibly being TRBD1 (6 bases). V was shortened by 5 bases and J by 6 bases, with 14 bases between the two germline ends. This CDR3 comprises 15 residues. Per the germline V gene, CDR1 is SEHNR and CDR2 is FQNEAQ (reference sequence). The CDR3 protein is CASSATGNFNSPLHF. DNA of the CDR3: TGTGCCAGCAGCGCTACAGGGAACTTTAATTCACCCCTCCACTTT. The variable domain in full, with the rest retrieved from reference TRBV7-9 and TRBJ1-6, is DTGVSQNPRHKITKRGQNVTFRCDPISEHNRLYWYRQTLGQGPEFLTYFQNEAQLEKSRLLSDRFSAERPKGSFSTLEIQRTEQGDSAMYLCASSATGNFNSPLHFGNGTRLTVT.

V usage is TRBV5-1 and J usage is TRBJ1-3; weak D call: TRBD1 (5 bases). V was clipped by 3 bases and J by 2 bases, with 9 bases between them. The length of the CDR3 is 14 residues. Germline CDR1 and CDR2: SGHRS and YFSETQ. CDR3 loop: CASSSSGPGNTIYF. CDR3 nucleotides: TGCGCCAGCAGCTCTTCAGGGCCTGGAAACACCATATATTTT.

The chain links TRBV7-8 to TRBJ2-1; D remains unclear. CDR3 length equals 15 residues. The V gene's germline CDR1 is SGHVS and CDR2 FQNEAQ. The germline V and J ends were trimmed by 1 base and 4 bases, with 11 bases remaining between them. CDR3 bases: TGTGCCAGCAGCTTAGGCGTTTCGAGGTACAATGAGCAGTTCTTC. It specifies CASSLGVSRYNEQFF.

V is TRBV19 and J is TRBJ1-4; D unclear. The CDR3 consists of 13 residues. Deletions cut 7 bases from V and 8 bases from J, with 14 bases between. Germline V gene lookup returns CDR1 LNHDA and CDR2 SQIVND (reference sequence). CDR3 sequence reads: CASTRRVGEKLFF. DNA of the CDR3: TGTGCCAGTACTCGGAGGGTAGGAGAAAAACTGTTTTTT.

This clone was observed once. The chain combines TRBV7-9 with TRBJ2-7; the D gene is possibly TRBD1 (5 bases). V gave up 4 bases and J gave up 2 bases, with 6 bases separating them. CDR1 is SEHNR and CDR2 is FQNEAQ in the germline V gene (reference sequence). The CDR3 length is 12 residues. CDR3 DNA sequence: TGTGCCAGCAGCTCAGGGCCCTACGAGCAGTACTTC. It yields the protein CASSSGPYEQYF.

The chain joins TRBV19 to TRBJ1-1; no clear D gene. V was clipped by 0 bases and J by 9 bases, with 14 bases between them. This CDR3 region has 14 residues. CDR1 is LNHDA, CDR2 SQIVND, per germline (reference sequence). CDR3 in DNA: TGTGCCAGTAGTATAGAGGGCTCCTACACAAAAGCTTTCTTT. Translated: CASSIEGSYTKAFF.

V gene TRBV5-1 combines with J gene TRBJ1-5; the D is unclear. Trimming removed 0 bases at V and 5 bases at J, with 6 bases between. The CDR3 totals 13 residues. Germline CDR1 reads SGHRS; CDR2 reads YFSETQ. DNA of the CDR3: TGCGCCAGCAGCTTGGACGGGGATCAGCCCCAGCATTTT. This codes for CASSLDGDQPQHF.

This clone appeared once. The CDR3 DNA sequence: TGTGCCAGCAGTTTAAAATCGGACACTGAAGCTTTCTTT. Protein: CASSLKSDTEAFF. V is TRBV27 and J is TRBJ1-1; D is unresolved. The CDR3 has 13 amino acids. The germline V and J ends were trimmed by 2 bases and 3 bases, with 7 bases remaining between them. The germline gives CDR1 MNHEY, CDR2 SMNVEV (reference sequence).

The chain recombines TRBV9 with TRBJ1-4; TRBD1 is a possible D gene (5 bases). The V gene's germline CDR1 is SGDLS and CDR2 YYNGEE. Trimming removed 7 bases from V and 8 bases from J, with 18 bases in between. The CDR3 loop spans 14 amino acids. Here the CDR3 DNA reads TGTGCCAGCGTAGGGGCCCGGGTTCGGGAAAAACTGTTTTTT. This translates into CASVGARVREKLFF.

The V call is TRBV5-1, the J call TRBJ1-3; the match to TRBD1 covers 12 bases. The CDR3 loop spans 15 amino acids. The germline CDR1 and CDR2 sequences are SGHRS and YFSETQ. V lost 4 bases to trimming and J lost 2 bases; unmatched junction nucleotides: 1. This CDR3 reads CASSGTGGTGNTIYF. CDR3 nucleotides: TGCGCCAGCAGCGGGACAGGGGGCACTGGAAACACCATATATTTT.

V usage is TRBV24-1 and J usage is TRBJ1-1; D gene ambiguous. The V gene's germline CDR1 is KGHDR and CDR2 SFDVKD. The V end lost 3 bases, the J end lost 7 bases, and 14 bases lay between the germline ends. There are 14 residues in the CDR3. The CDR3 is CATSDGSGRGEAFF. CDR3 nucleotides: TGTGCCACCAGTGATGGGTCGGGTCGAGGTGAAGCTTTCTTT.

V usage is TRBV3-1 (or the pseudogene TRBV3-2) and J usage is TRBJ1-6; D unclear. Trimming removed 0 bases from V and 10 bases from J, with 22 bases in between. Germline-derived CDR1 and CDR2 are LGHDT and YNNKEL (reference sequence). There are 18 residues in the CDR3. The CDR3: CASSQDYPGTTGRSPLHF. The CDR3 coding sequence is TGTGCCAGCAGCCAAGATTACCCGGGCACGACGGGGAGATCACCCCTCCACTTT.

This clone has just a few counts. The rearrangement joins TRBV6-5 to TRBJ1-2; 7 nucleotides agree with TRBD1. Per the germline V gene, CDR1 is MNHEY and CDR2 is SVGAGI. The junction had 3 bases not matched to a gene; V was cut back by 5 bases and J by 3 bases. The CDR3 sequence is 13 residues long. The CDR3: CASSLDRDYGYTF. CDR3 DNA sequence: TGTGCCAGCAGTCTTGACAGGGACTATGGCTACACCTTC.